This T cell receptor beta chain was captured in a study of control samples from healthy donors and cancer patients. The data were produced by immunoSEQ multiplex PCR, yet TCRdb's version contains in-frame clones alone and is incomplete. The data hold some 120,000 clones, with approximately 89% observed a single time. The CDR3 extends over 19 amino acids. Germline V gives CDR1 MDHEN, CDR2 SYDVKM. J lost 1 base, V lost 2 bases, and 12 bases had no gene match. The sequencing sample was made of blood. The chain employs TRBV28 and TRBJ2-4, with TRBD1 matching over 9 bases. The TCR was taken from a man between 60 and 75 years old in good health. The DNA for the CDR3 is TGTGCCAGCAGTTTAATCGGGACAGGGAGGGGAGAGGCCAAAAACATTCAGTACTTC. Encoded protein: CASSLIGTGRGEAKNIQYF.